Listed below are T cell receptor beta chains from one sample, sequenced in a study of blood T cell repertoires in COVID-19. Here immunoSEQ multiplex PCR was the method, and the copy in TCRdb shows in-frame clones only, minus some. Of more than 25,000 clones in the sample, 90% are singletons; the top ten hold roughly 1%. Sequencing was done on a sample of peripheral blood. These receptors were collected from a man in his 70s with active or convalescent COVID-19. Each CDR3 is given with its conserved first and last residue. A D gene is named only where the DNA matches it firmly. Rows may omit the clone size; those that give it use once, few, many or a size class.

V	size	J	D	CDR3	DNA
TRBV29-1	once	TRBJ2-3	TRBD2	CSVEGRASGNQDTQYF	TGCAGCGTTGAAGGGAGGGCTAGCGGGAATCAAGATACGCAGTATTTT
TRBV5-6	NA	TRBJ1-1	TRBD1	CASSDRDRNTEAFF	TGTGCCAGCAGCGACCGGGACAGGAACACTGAAGCTTTCTTT
TRBV7-3	NA	TRBJ1-1	TRBD1	CASSLGQGFEAFF	TGTGCCAGCAGCTTGGGACAGGGATTCGAAGCTTTCTTT
TRBV28	few	TRBJ1-1	TRBD1	CATLGQGLLTEAFF	TGTGCCACCCTCGGACAGGGTCTACTCACTGAAGCTTTCTTT
TRBV21-1	NA	TRBJ1-1	NA	CASSKAEQGADTEAFF	TGTGCCAGCAGCAAAGCCGAACAGGGGGCGGACACTGAAGCTTTCTTT
TRBV7-2	NA	TRBJ2-7	TRBD1	CASSFRQGADEQYF	TGTGCCAGCAGCTTTAGACAGGGGGCCGACGAGCAGTACTTC
TRBV11-2	NA	TRBJ2-1	NA	CASSFSRAEQFF	TGTGCCAGCAGCTTTAGCAGGGCTGAGCAGTTCTTC
TRBV5-1	NA	TRBJ2-5	NA	CASSSLVQETQYF	TGCGCCAGCAGCTCTCTTGTACAAGAGACCCAGTACTTC
TRBV7-2	NA	TRBJ1-1	NA	CASSSRQVMNTEAFF	TGTGCCAGCAGCAGCCGACAAGTGATGAACACTGAAGCTTTCTTT
TRBV18	NA	TRBJ2-7	TRBD2	CASSPSVVAGVGEQYF	TGTGCCAGCTCACCGAGTGTGGTAGCGGGAGTTGGCGAGCAGTACTTC
TRBV2	NA	TRBJ1-1	NA	CASSEGGTLEAFF	TGTGCCAGCAGTGAAGGGGGGACACTTGAAGCTTTCTTT
TRBV5-3	NA	TRBJ2-1	TRBD2	CARSLKSGRHNEQFF	TGTGCCAGAAGCTTGAAGAGCGGGAGGCACAATGAGCAGTTCTTC
TRBV13	NA	TRBJ1-3	NA	CASSSQGSGNTIYF	TGTGCCAGCAGCTCACAGGGATCTGGAAACACCATATATTTT
TRBV7-2	few	TRBJ2-1	TRBD2	CASSLVSGAYNEQFF	TGTGCCAGCAGCTTAGTTAGCGGGGCCTACAATGAGCAGTTCTTC
TRBV29-1	NA	TRBJ2-5	TRBD2	CSVEGLAGAIETQYF	TGCAGCGTTGAAGGACTAGCGGGAGCGATCGAGACCCAGTACTTC
TRBV6-2/TRBV6-3	NA	TRBJ1-2	NA	CASSLQDPNYGYTF	TGTGCCAGCAGCTTACAGGATCCTAACTATGGCTACACCTTC
TRBV28	NA	TRBJ2-2	TRBD1	CASLQTGMRTGELFF	TGTGCCAGCCTTCAGACAGGGATGAGAACCGGGGAGCTGTTTTTT
TRBV15	NA	TRBJ1-1	NA	CATSRDKGQAFF	TGTGCCACCAGCAGAGACAAGGGGCAAGCTTTCTTT
TRBV15	NA	TRBJ2-2	TRBD1	CATSGQGWTGELFF	TGTGCCACCTCTGGACAGGGCTGGACCGGGGAGCTGTTTTTT
TRBV19	few	TRBJ1-2	NA	CASSIASANYGYTF	TGTGCCAGTAGTATAGCCTCCGCTAACTATGGCTACACCTTC
TRBV19	NA	TRBJ2-6	NA	CASSIVGTLPSGANVLTF	TGTGCCAGTAGTATAGTGGGCACTTTACCGTCTGGGGCCAACGTCCTGACTTTC
TRBV28	NA	TRBJ1-6	NA	CASSLLTATPLHF	TGTGCCAGCAGTTTATTAACCGCTACCCCCCTCCACTTT
TRBV18	few	TRBJ2-6	TRBD1	CASSPRSAGTAGANVLTF	TGTGCCAGCTCACCACGTTCGGCTGGGACAGCTGGGGCCAACGTCCTGACTTTC
TRBV9	NA	TRBJ2-5	TRBD2	CASSVVGGNQETQYF	TGTGCCAGCAGCGTAGTGGGGGGGAACCAAGAGACCCAGTACTTC
TRBV5-1	NA	TRBJ2-1	NA	CASSLASWGDEQFF	TGCGCCAGCAGCTTGGCCTCCTGGGGGGATGAGCAGTTCTTC
TRBV4-3	NA	TRBJ1-5	NA	CASSQDISVGHQSNQPQHF	TGCGCCAGCAGCCAAGATATATCAGTAGGACACCAGAGCAATCAGCCCCAGCATTTT
TRBV12-3/TRBV12-4	NA	TRBJ1-5	TRBD1	CASSDKGQDQRHF	TGTGCCAGCAGCGACAAGGGACAGGACCAGCGGCATTTT
TRBV6-5	NA	TRBJ2-7	TRBD1	CASSSGDSSYEQYF	TGTGCCAGCAGTTCCGGGGACAGCTCCTACGAGCAGTACTTC
TRBV6-5	NA	TRBJ2-6	NA	CASTTGANVLTF	TGTGCCAGCACTACCGGGGCCAACGTCCTGACTTTC
TRBV10-1	NA	TRBJ2-7	TRBD1	CASSRDSGPYEQYF	TGCGCCAGCAGTCGGGACAGTGGTCCCTACGAGCAGTACTTC
TRBV7-2	NA	TRBJ1-2	NA	CASSPITRQHYGYTF	TGTGCCAGCAGCCCTATAACCCGACAGCACTATGGCTACACCTTC
TRBV6-5	NA	TRBJ2-1	TRBD2	CASSSPSGRAVEQFF	TGTGCCAGCAGTTCGCCTAGCGGGAGGGCCGTTGAGCAGTTCTTC